This TCR beta chain came from a study of molecular identifiers for immune sequencing clone quantification. Findings of the study overall: A shared barcode on identical TCR molecules could lead to underestimated sizes for highly expanded clones.

The CDR3 contains 12 residues. CDR1 is MNHEY and CDR2 is SVGEGT in the germline V gene. V lost 11 bases and J lost 4, with 13 bases in between. Bulk TCR libraries used previously described methods and listed TCR primers. TCRdb itself ran the PCR reads through MiXCR, one entry per CDR3 protein. The repertoire holds about 65,000 distinct CDR3 sequences, around a sixth seen once, with over 1.2% in the top ten. On this clonotype: The target antigen is unknown.

Sequences were obtained from naive CD8+ T cells from blood, with Jurkat cell RNA spiked in. Regarding subset: FACS-sorted CD8+CD4-CCR7+CD45RA+ naive T cells. The chain has TRBV6-2 or TRBV6-3 and TRBJ2-3, with D perhaps matching TRBD1 (6 bases). The origin of this receptor is a human donor in good health. Some libraries in this study had Jurkat cell RNA spiked in. CDR3 loop: CAPTQGADTQYF. The CDR3 coding sequence is TGTGCCCCCACACAGGGCGCAGATACGCAGTATTTT.